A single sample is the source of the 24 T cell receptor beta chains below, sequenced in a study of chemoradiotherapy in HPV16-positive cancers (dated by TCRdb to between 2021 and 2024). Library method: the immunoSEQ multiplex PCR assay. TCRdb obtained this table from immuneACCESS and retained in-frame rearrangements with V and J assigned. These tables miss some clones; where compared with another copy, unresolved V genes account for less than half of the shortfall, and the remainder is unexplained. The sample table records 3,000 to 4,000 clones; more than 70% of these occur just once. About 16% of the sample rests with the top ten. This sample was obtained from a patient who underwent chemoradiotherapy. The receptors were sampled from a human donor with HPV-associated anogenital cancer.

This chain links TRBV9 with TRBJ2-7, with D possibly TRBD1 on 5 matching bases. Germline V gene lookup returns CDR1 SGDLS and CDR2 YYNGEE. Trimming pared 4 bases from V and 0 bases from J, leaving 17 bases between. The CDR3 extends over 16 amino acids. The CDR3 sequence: CASSSTPGASSYEQYF. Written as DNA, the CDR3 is TGTGCCAGCAGCTCCACGCCTGGGGCCTCCTCCTACGAGCAGTACTTC.

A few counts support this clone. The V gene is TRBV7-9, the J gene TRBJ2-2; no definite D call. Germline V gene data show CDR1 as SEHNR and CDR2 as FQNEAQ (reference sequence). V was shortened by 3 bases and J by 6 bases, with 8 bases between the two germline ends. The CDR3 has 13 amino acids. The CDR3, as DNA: TGTGCCAGCAGCTTTAGAAGGGCCGGGGAGCTGTTTTTT. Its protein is CASSFRRAGELFF.

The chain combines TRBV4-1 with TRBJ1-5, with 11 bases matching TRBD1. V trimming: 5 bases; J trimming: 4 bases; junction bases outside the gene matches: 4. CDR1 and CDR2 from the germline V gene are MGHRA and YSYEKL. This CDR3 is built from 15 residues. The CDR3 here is CASSWDRGTNQPQHF. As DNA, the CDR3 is TGCGCCAGCAGCTGGGACAGGGGGACGAATCAGCCCCAGCATTTT.

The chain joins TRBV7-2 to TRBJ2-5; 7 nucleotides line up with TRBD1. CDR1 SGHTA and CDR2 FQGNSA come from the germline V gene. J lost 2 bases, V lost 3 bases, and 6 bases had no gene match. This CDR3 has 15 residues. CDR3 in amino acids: CASSLTGFPQETQYF. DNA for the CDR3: TGTGCCAGCAGCTTGACAGGGTTCCCTCAAGAGACCCAGTACTTC.

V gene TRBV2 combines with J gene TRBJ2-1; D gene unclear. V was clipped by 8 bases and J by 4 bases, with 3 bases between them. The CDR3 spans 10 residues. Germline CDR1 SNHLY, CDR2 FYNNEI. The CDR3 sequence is CASRYNEQFF. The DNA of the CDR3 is TGTGCCAGCCGGTACAATGAGCAGTTCTTC.

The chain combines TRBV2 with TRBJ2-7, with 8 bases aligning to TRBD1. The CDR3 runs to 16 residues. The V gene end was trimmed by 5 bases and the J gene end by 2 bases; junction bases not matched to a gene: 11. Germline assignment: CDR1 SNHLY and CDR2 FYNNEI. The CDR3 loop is CASSTMTGDKPYEQYF. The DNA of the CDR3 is TGTGCCAGCAGTACCATGACAGGGGACAAACCCTACGAGCAGTACTTC.

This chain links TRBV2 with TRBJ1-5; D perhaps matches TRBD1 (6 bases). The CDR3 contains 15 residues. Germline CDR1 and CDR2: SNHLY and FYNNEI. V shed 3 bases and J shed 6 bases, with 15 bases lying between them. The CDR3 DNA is TGTGCCAGCAGTGACGGACAGCACGTCGGTCAGCCCCAGCATTTT. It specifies CASSDGQHVGQPQHF.

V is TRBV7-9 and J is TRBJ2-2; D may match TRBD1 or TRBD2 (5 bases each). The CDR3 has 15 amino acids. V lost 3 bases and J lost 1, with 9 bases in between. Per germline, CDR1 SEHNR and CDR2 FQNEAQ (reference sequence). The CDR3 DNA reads TGTGCCAGCAGCTTCCGGGACGGGAACACCGGGGAGCTGTTTTTT. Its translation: CASSFRDGNTGELFF.

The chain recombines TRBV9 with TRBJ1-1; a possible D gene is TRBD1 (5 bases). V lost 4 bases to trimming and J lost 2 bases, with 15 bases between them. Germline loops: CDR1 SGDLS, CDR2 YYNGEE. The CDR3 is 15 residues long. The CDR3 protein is CASSPGGRDNTEAFF. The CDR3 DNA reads TGTGCCAGCAGCCCCGGTGGCAGGGACAACACTGAAGCTTTCTTT. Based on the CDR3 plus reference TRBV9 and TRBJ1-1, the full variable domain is DSGVTQTPKHLITATGQRVTLRCSPRSGDLSVYWYQQSLDQGLQFLIQYYNGEERAKGNILERFSAQQFPDLHSELNLSSLELGDSALYFCASSPGGRDNTEAFFGQGTRLTVV.

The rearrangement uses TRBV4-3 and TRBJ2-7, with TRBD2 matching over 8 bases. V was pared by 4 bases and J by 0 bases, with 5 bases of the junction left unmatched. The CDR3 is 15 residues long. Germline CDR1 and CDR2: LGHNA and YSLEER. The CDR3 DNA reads TGCGCCAGCAGCCGTTTAGCGGGGAGCTCCTACGAGCAGTACTTC. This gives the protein CASSRLAGSSYEQYF.

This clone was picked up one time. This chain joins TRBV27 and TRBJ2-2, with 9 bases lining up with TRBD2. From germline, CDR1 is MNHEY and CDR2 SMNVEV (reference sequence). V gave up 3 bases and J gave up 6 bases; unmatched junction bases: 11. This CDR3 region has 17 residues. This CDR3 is CASSFHFWAGGPGELFF. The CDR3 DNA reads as TGTGCCAGCAGTTTTCACTTCTGGGCGGGGGGGCCCGGGGAGCTGTTTTTT.

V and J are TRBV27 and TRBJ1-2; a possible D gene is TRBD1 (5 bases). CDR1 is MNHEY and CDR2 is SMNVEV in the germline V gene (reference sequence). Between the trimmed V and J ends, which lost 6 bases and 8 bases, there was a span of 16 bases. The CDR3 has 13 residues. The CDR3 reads CASSWGEGRGYTF. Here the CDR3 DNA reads TGTGCCAGCAGCTGGGGGGAAGGTCGGGGCTACACCTTC.

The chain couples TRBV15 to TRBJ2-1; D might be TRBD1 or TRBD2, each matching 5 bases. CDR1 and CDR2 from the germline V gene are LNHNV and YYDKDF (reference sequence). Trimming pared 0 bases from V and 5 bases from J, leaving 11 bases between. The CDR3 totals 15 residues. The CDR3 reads CATSREPRGDNEQFF. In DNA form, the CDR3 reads TGTGCCACCAGCAGAGAACCCCGAGGGGACAATGAGCAGTTCTTC. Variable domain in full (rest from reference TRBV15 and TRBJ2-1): DAMVIQNPRYQVTQFGKPVTLSCSQTLNHNVMYWYQQKSSQAPKLLFHYYDKDFNNEADTPDNFQSRRPNTSFCFLDIRSPGLGDTAMYLCATSREPRGDNEQFFGPGTRLTVL.

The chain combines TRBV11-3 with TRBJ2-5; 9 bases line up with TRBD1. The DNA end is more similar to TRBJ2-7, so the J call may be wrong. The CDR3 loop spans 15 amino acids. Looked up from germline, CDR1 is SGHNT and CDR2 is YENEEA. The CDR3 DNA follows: TGTGCCAGCAGCAATGACGGACAGGGGAATACCGAGCAGTACTTC. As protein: CASSNDGQGNTEQYF.

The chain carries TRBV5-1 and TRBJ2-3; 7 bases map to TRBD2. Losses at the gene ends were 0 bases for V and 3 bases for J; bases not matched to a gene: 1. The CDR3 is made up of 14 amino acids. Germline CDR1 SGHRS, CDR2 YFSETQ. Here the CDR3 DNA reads TGCGCCAGCAGCTTGGCGGGGGGTACAGATACGCAGTATTTT. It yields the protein CASSLAGGTDTQYF.

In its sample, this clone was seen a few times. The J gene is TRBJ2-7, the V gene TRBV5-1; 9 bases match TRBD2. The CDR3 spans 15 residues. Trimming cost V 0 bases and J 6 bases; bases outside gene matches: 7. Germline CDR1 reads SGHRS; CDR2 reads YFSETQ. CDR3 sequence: CASSLEGASGVEQYF. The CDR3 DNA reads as TGCGCCAGCAGCTTGGAGGGCGCTAGCGGGGTCGAGCAGTACTTC. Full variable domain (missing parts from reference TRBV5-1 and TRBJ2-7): KAGVTQTPRYLIKTRGQQVTLSCSPISGHRSVSWYQQTPGQGLQFLFEYFSETQRNKGNFPGRFSGRQFSNSRSEMNVSTLELGDSALYLCASSLEGASGVEQYFGPGTRLTVT.

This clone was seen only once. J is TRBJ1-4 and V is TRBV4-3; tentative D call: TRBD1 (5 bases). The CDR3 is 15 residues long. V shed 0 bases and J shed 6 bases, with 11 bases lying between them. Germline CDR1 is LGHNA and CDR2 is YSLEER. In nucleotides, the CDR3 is TGCGCCAGCAGCCAAGATTCAGGGCGGCATGAAAAACTGTTTTTT. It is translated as CASSQDSGRHEKLFF.

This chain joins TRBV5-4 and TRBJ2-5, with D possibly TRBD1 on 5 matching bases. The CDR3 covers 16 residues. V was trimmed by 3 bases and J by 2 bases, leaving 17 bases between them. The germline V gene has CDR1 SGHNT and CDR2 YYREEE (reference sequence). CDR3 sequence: CASSYLGGARQETQYF. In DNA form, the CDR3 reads TGTGCCAGCAGCTATCTGGGTGGGGCCCGACAAGAGACCCAGTACTTC.

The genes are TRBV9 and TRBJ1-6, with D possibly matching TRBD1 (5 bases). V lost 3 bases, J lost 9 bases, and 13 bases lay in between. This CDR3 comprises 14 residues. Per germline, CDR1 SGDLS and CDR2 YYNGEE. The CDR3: CASSAQVSSSPLHF. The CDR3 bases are TGTGCCAGCAGCGCACAGGTTTCAAGTTCACCCCTCCACTTT.

In DNA form, the CDR3 reads TGTGCCAGCAGCCAAGAGGGGGGGGTGGATGAAAAACTGTTTTTT. As protein: CASSQEGGVDEKLFF. This sequence joins TRBV4-2 and TRBJ1-4; D is perhaps TRBD1 (5 bases). Trimming cost V 0 bases and J 6 bases, with 11 bases left between them. Germline V gives CDR1 LGHNA, CDR2 YNFKEQ. The CDR3 totals 15 residues.

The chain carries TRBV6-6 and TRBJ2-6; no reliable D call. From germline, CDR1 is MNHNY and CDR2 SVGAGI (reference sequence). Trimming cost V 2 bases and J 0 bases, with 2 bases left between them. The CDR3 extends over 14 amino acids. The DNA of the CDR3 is TGTGCCAGCAGTTACGGCTCTGGGGCCAACGTCCTGACTTTC. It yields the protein CASSYGSGANVLTF.

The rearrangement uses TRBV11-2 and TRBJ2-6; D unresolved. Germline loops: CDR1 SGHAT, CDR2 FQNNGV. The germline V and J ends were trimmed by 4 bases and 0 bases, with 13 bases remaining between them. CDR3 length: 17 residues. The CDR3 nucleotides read TGTGCCAGCAGCTCAACGGCCCGGAGCTCTGGGGCCAACGTCCTGACTTTC. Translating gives CASSSTARSSGANVLTF.

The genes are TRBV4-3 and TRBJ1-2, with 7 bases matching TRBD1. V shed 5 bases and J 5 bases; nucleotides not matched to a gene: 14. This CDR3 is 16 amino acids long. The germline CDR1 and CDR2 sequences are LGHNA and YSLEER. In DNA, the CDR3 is TGCGCCAGCAGCGAGAACGTTGGGGACAGCTATTATGGCTACACCTTC. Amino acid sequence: CASSENVGDSYYGYTF.

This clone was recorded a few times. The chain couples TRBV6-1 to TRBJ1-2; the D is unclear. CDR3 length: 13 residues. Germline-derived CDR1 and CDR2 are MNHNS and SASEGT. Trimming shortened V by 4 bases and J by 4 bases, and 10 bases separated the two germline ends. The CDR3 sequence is CASSVQFPYGYTF. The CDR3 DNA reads TGTGCCAGCAGTGTACAATTTCCCTATGGCTACACCTTC.